Here is one TCR beta chain with its context. These data come from a study of T cell changes during pregnancy in multiple sclerosis. TCRdb's table, derived via immunoSEQ multiplex PCR, lists solely in-frame clones and lacks some. This sample yields about 40,000 clones, of which 90% to 95% are seen a single time; about 1.8% belongs to the top ten. Germline V CDR1 and CDR2: MDHEN, SYDVKM. This CDR3 region has 14 residues. V shed 3 bases and J 7 bases; nucleotides not matched to a gene: 6. Source: peripheral blood, taken in the third trimester of pregnancy. This sequence was found in a female donor with multiple sclerosis, enrolled in a pregnancy study. The chain recombines TRBV28 with TRBJ2-1; 7 bases are a match to TRBD2. The CDR3 loop is CASSLVRLANEQFF. DNA of the CDR3: TGTGCCAGCAGTTTGGTGAGACTAGCAAATGAGCAGTTCTTC.